The following is a T cell receptor (beta chain) sequence with its context. This sample is drawn from a study of shared clonotypes between healthy human individuals. The V end lost 6 bases, the J end lost 3 bases, and 11 bases lay between the germline ends. The germline gives CDR1 MDHEN, CDR2 SYDVKM. The CDR3 runs to 13 residues. At a deep level, the assay was run. Each subset's genomic DNA was shared equally among a number of immunoSEQ plates. Profiling relied on immunoSEQ multiplex PCR, and the TCRdb table lists in-frame clones only, not all of them. Of about 2.3 million clones listed, about 90% were seen once; the top ten hold more than 0.35%.

The sequence derives from a man aged 18 to 29 in good health. Some clones in this sample may be carry-over from other donors' samples. The sample taken for sequencing was naive CD4+ T cells from PBMCs. Subset of the sample: CD45RA+ positively selected. The V gene is TRBV28, the J gene TRBJ1-2; tentatively, D is TRBD1 (6 bases). The CDR3 reads CASRGGADYGYTF. The DNA of the CDR3 is TGTGCCAGCAGAGGGGGGGCTGACTATGGCTACACCTTC.